Sequencing of this T cell receptor beta chain was carried out in a study of radiotherapy plus CTLA-4 blockade in lung cancer. The table came from immunoSEQ multiplex PCR; TCRdb's copy has only in-frame clones and leaves some out. The table lists around 70,000 clones, approximately 80% of them singletons. Overall study findings and caveats: In blood, after radiotherapy plus ipilimumab, tumor-derived TCR clones expanded.

V was cut by 6 bases and J by 7 bases, with 16 bases left in between. The germline V gene has CDR1 KGHSH and CDR2 LQKENI. This CDR3 spans 14 amino acids. A word on this clone: Its target is not known.

The sequenced sample was peripheral blood, obtained from a patient treated with radiotherapy plus ipilimumab. This chain links TRBV18 with TRBJ1-5; D possibly corresponds to TRBD1 (5 bases). The TCR sequence derives from a human donor with non-small cell lung cancer who had a partial response to radiotherapy plus ipilimumab. The CDR3 DNA reads as TGTGCCAGCTCCACCAGGGAGGCGGAGCAGCCCCAGCATTTT. Translated: CASSTREAEQPQHF.